These T cell receptor beta chains were read from a single sample in a study of T cell repertoires in cytomegalovirus infection. The antigens these receptors bind are not known. A single record per CDR3 protein comes from TCRdb applying MiXCR to the reads. The table shows about half a million distinct CDR3 sequences, with roughly 34% occurring only once. Material: cultured PBMCs, obtained from culture after CMV antigen stimulation. The receptor set was obtained from a human donor in good health (CMV status not recorded). Some clones in this sample may be carry-over from other donors' samples. Each CDR3 is given with its conserved first and last residue. A D gene is named only where the DNA matches it firmly. The size field is filled for only some rows; it gives once, few, many or a size class.

J gene | V gene | clone size | D gene | CDR3 protein | CDR3 DNA
TRBJ1-6 | TRBV15 | - | - | CATSRDSAFVRLRSPLHF | TGTGCCACCAGCAGAGATTCTGCGTTTGTCCGATTGAGGTCACCCCTCCACTTT
TRBJ2-1 | TRBV9 | few | TRBD2 | CASSLDPSGREGEQFF | TGTGCCAGCAGCCTAGACCCTAGCGGGAGGGAGGGTGAGCAGTTCTTC
TRBJ1-5 | TRBV20-1 | - | TRBD1 | CSAIGTGSGNQPQHF | TGCAGTGCCATCGGGACAGGGTCAGGCAATCAGCCCCAGCATTTT
TRBJ2-3 | TRBV10-3 | - | TRBD2 | CAISPTSGLTDTQYF | TGTGCCATCAGTCCGACTAGCGGGCTCACAGATACGCAGTATTTT
TRBJ2-1 | TRBV4-3 | few | - | CASSQEWGPDNEQFF | TGCGCCAGCAGCCAAGAGTGGGGACCGGACAATGAGCAGTTCTTC
TRBJ2-5 | TRBV2 | - | TRBD2 | CASKVSGLAGGGGTQYF | TGTGCCAGCAAGGTTTCTGGACTAGCGGGAGGAGGAGGGACCCAGTACTTC
TRBJ1-1 | TRBV12-3/TRBV12-4 | few | - | CASSNGGVNTEAFF | TGTGCCAGCAGTAACGGGGGGGTGAACACTGAAGCTTTCTTT
TRBJ2-1 | TRBV29-1 | - | TRBD2 | CSVERGNEQFF | TGCAGCGTAGAGCGGGGTAATGAGCAGTTCTTC
TRBJ2-1 | TRBV12-3/TRBV12-4 | many | TRBD2 | CASSTSGGYNEQFF | TGTGCCAGCAGTACCAGCGGGGGGTACAATGAGCAGTTCTTC
TRBJ1-3 | TRBV29-1 | few | - | CSASDEDTGNTIYF | TGCAGCGCCTCTGATGAAGACACTGGAAACACCATATATTTT
TRBJ1-2 | TRBV7-9 | few | - | CASSLDIAYGYTF | TGTGCCAGCAGCTTGGACATAGCTTATGGCTACACCTTC
TRBJ2-5 | TRBV5-1 | few | TRBD2 | CASSLGTSGNSRETQYF | TGCGCCAGCAGCTTGGGTACTAGCGGGAACTCCCGGGAGACCCAGTACTTC
TRBJ2-4 | TRBV28 | - | - | CASSSPGPRRNF | TGTGCCAGCAGTTCGCCGGGACCCCGCAGGAACTTC
TRBJ2-6 | TRBV15 | many | - | CATSRDVAQILSGANVLTF | TGTGCCACCAGCAGAGATGTGGCCCAGATTTTATCTGGGGCCAACGTCCTGACTTTC
TRBJ1-1 | TRBV19 | - | - | CASSIGAVNTEAFF | TGTGCCAGTAGTATAGGGGCAGTGAACACTGAAGCTTTCTTT
TRBJ1-1 | TRBV19 | - | - | CASSIQTGGLRGTEAFF | TGTGCCAGTAGTATCCAGACCGGGGGCTTAAGAGGCACTGAAGCTTTCTTT
TRBJ2-2 | TRBV7-2 | many | - | CASSLRGSPGELFF | TGTGCCAGCAGCTTACGGGGGAGTCCCGGGGAGCTGTTTTTT
TRBJ1-1 | TRBV20-1 | - | - | CSAFRWENTEAFF | TGCAGTGCTTTCAGGTGGGAGAACACTGAAGCTTTCTTT
TRBJ2-7 | TRBV6-2/TRBV6-3 | - | - | CASSYPGTIYEQYF | TGTGCCAGCAGTTACCCCGGGACCATCTACGAGCAGTACTTC
TRBJ2-5 | TRBV10-3 | few | - | CAISDKGPGETQYF | TGTGCCATCAGTGATAAGGGGCCGGGAGAGACCCAGTACTTC
TRBJ2-3 | TRBV29-1 | once | - | CSVSGAQTSRQDTQYF | TGCAGCGTTTCAGGGGCCCAGACTAGCAGGCAAGATACGCAGTATTTT
TRBJ2-6 | TRBV12-3/TRBV12-4 | few | - | CASSFSGSVSGANVLTF | TGTGCCAGCAGTTTCTCGGGTAGTGTATCTGGGGCCAACGTCCTGACTTTC
TRBJ1-5 | TRBV19 | - | - | CASSQGLRQPQHF | TGTGCCAGTAGCCAGGGATTGCGACAGCCCCAGCATTTT
TRBJ2-2 | TRBV12-3/TRBV12-4 | few | - | CASSLRHDGTANTGELFF | TGTGCCAGCAGTTTACGGCATGATGGGACTGCGAACACCGGGGAGCTGTTTTTT
TRBJ2-1 | TRBV20-1 | - | - | CSAYDSGTVYHEQFF | TGCAGTGCGTACGATTCGGGGACTGTCTACCATGAGCAGTTCTTC
TRBJ2-5 | TRBV2 | few | TRBD2 | CANAGTSPQETQYF | TGTGCCAATGCCGGGACTAGCCCACAAGAGACCCAGTACTTC
TRBJ2-2 | TRBV12-3/TRBV12-4 | - | - | CASSVGRRHTGELFF | TGTGCCAGCAGCGTGGGACGGAGGCACACCGGGGAGCTGTTTTTT
TRBJ2-3 | TRBV12-3/TRBV12-4 | - | TRBD1 | CASSRGQGKADTQYF | TGTGCCAGTAGCCGCGGACAGGGGAAGGCAGATACGCAGTATTTT
TRBJ2-4 | TRBV7-9 | few | - | CASSSSRRAAKNIQYF | TGTGCCAGCAGCTCCTCGCGTAGGGCAGCCAAAAACATTCAGTACTTC
TRBJ2-1 | TRBV28 | - | TRBD2 | CASSHPRTSGTIYSSYNEQFF | TGTGCCAGCAGCCACCCCAGGACTAGCGGGACCATCTATAGCTCCTACAATGAGCAGTTCTTC
TRBJ1-2 | TRBV27 | - | TRBD1 | CASKGRTGATFDGYTF | TGTGCCAGCAAGGGGAGGACAGGGGCAACATTTGATGGCTACACCTTC
TRBJ1-6 | TRBV7-2 | - | - | CASSLDARGGSPLHF | TGTGCCAGCAGCTTAGATGCCAGGGGAGGGTCACCCCTCCACTTT
TRBJ2-3 | TRBV10-2 | - | - | CASRLSTDTQYF | TGCGCCAGCCGCCTAAGCACAGATACGCAGTATTTT
TRBJ1-2 | TRBV6-1 | many | TRBD1 | CASKPGQGEPYGYTF | TGTGCCAGCAAACCGGGACAGGGGGAACCCTATGGCTACACCTTC